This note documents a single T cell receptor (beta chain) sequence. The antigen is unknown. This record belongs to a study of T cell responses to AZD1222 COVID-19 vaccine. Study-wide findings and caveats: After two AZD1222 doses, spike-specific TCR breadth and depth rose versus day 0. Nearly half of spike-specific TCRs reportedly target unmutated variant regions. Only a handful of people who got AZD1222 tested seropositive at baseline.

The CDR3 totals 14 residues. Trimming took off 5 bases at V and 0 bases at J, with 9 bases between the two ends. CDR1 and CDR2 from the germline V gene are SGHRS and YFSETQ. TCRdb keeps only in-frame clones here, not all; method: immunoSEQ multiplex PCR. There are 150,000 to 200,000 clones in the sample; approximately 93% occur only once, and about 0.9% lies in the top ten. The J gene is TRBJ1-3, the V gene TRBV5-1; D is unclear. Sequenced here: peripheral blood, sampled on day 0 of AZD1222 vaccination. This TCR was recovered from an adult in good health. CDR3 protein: CASRPQSSGNTIYF. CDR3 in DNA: TGCGCCAGCAGGCCACAGAGCTCTGGAAACACCATATATTTT.